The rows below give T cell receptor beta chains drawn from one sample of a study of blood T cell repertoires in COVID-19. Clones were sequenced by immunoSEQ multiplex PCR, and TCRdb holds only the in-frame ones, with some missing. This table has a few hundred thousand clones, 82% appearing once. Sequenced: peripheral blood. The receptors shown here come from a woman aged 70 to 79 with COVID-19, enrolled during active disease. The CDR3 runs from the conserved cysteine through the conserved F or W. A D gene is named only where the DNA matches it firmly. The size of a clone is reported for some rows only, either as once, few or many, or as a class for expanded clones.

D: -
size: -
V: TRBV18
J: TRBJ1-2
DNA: TGTGCCAGCTCACCAAAGTCAGGGGATTATGGCTACACCTTC
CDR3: CASSPKSGDYGYTF

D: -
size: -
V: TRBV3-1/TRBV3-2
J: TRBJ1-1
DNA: TGTGCCAGCAGCCAAGATGGCAGGGCCGGGAACACTGAAGCTTTCTTT
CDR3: CASSQDGRAGNTEAFF

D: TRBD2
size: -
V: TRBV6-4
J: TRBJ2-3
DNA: TGTGCCAGCAGTGACTCGGGGGGAGGGCCCTCAGATACGCAGTATTTT
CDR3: CASSDSGGGPSDTQYF

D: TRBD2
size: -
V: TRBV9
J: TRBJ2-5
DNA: TGTGCCAGCAGCGTAGGAGCTAGCGGGAGGGGGCTTGAGACCCAGTACTTC
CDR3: CASSVGASGRGLETQYF

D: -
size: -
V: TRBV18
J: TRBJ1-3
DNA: TGTGCCAGCTCACCTGATCAGAAATCTGGAAACACCATATATTTT
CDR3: CASSPDQKSGNTIYF

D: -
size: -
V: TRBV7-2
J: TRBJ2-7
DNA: TGTGCCAGCAGCGTCGCTAGCGCCTACGAGCAGTACTTC
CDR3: CASSVASAYEQYF

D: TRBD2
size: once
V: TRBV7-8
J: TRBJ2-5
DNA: TGTGCCAGCAGCCCCCGGGGGGGCCTGGAGACCCAGTACTTC
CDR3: CASSPRGGLETQYF

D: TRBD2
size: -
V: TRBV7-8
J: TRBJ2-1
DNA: TGTGCCAGCAGCTTTTATCCGGGACTAGCGGACTACAATGAGCAGTTCTTC
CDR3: CASSFYPGLADYNEQFF

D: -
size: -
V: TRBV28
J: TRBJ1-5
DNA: TGTGCCAGCAGTTTGAGCGGCGGACAGCCCCAGCATTTT
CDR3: CASSLSGGQPQHF

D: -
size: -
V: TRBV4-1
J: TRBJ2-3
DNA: TGCGCCAGCAGCCCCTGGGCAGGGGTTGGAGATACGCAGTATTTT
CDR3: CASSPWAGVGDTQYF

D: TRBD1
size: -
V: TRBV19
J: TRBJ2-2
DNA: TGTGCCAGTAGGCAGGGGGTGGGAGCCGGGGAGCTGTTTTTT
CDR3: CASRQGVGAGELFF

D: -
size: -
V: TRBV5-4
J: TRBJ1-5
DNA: TGTGCCAGCAGTTCCCCAAATCAGCCCCAGCATTTT
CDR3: CASSSPNQPQHF

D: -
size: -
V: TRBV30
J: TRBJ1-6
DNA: TGTGCCTGGAGCGTTGGGGAGGGTTCACCCCTCCACTTT
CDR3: CAWSVGEGSPLHF

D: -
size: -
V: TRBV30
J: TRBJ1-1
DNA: TGTGCCTGGAGTGTCGGTTTGGGGGGTTTGAACACTGAAGCTTTCTTT
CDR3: CAWSVGLGGLNTEAFF

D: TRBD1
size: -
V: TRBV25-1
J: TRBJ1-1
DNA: TGTGCCAGCAATGGGACAGGGGGGGACACTGAAGCTTTCTTT
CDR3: CASNGTGGDTEAFF

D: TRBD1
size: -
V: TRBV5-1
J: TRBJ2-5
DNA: TGCGCCAGCAGCTGGACAGGGGGCGAGGAGACCCAGTACTTC
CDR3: CASSWTGGEETQYF

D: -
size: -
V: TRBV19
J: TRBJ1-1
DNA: TGTGCCAGTAGATCAACAGGGTCCCCGAACACTGAAGCTTTCTTT
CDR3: CASRSTGSPNTEAFF

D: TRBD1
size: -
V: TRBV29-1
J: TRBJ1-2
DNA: TGCAGCGTCGGACAGGGTTCTGGCTACACCTTC
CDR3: CSVGQGSGYTF

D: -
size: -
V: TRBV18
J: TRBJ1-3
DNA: TGTGCCAGCTCACCTCCCCGGGTGATCGGAAACACCATATATTTT
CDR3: CASSPPRVIGNTIYF

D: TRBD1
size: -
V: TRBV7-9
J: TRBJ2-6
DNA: TGTGCCAGCAGCTTAGCGGGACAGGGCGCTGGGGCCAACGTCCTGACTTTC
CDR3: CASSLAGQGAGANVLTF

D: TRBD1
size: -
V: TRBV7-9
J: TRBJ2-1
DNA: TGTGCCAGCAGCCCGGACAGGGTGACCTACAATGAGCAGTTCTTC
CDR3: CASSPDRVTYNEQFF

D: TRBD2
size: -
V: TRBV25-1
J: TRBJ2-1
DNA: TGTGCCAGCAGTGATTTGCGGGAGAGGGATGAGCAGTTCTTC
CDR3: CASSDLRERDEQFF

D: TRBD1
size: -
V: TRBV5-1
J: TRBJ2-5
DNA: TGCGCCAGCAGCCCTGGGACAGGGTATGAGGGGGAGACCCAGTACTTC
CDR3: CASSPGTGYEGETQYF

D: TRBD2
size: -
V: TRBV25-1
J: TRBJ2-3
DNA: TGTGCCAGCAGTGATCGGGGGGGACAAGTCACAGATACGCAGTATTTT
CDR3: CASSDRGGQVTDTQYF

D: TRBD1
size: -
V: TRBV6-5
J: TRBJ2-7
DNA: TGTGCCAGCAGCAACAGGGGGCAGAGCGAGCAGTACTTC
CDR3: CASSNRGQSEQYF

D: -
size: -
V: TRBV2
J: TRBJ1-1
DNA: TGTGCCAGCAGGATACAGGGACTGAACACTGAAGCTTTCTTT
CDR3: CASRIQGLNTEAFF

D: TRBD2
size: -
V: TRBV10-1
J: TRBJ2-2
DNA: TGCGCCAGCAGTGAGAGGGGACTAGCGGGAAAAACCGGGGAGCTGTTTTTT
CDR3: CASSERGLAGKTGELFF

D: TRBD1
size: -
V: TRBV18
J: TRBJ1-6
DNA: TGTGCCAGCTCACCCCAGACAGGGAATTCACCCCTCCACTTT
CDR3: CASSPQTGNSPLHF

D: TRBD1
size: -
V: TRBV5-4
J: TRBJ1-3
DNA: TGTGCCAGCAGCTTGGCGACAGGGTTTGGAAACACCATATATTTT
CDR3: CASSLATGFGNTIYF

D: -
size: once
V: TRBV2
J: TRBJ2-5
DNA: TGTCCCAGCAGATTCGGACTACAAGCGACCCAGTACTTC
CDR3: CPSRFGLQATQYF